This TCR beta chain was recorded in a study of cytomegalovirus exposure and HLA in healthy donors. Regarding the study as a whole: The later analysis indicated that the majority of CMV-associated TCR beta chains appeared HLA-restricted. Across all donors, roughly uniform sequencing depth was an assumption of the presence/absence analyses. Researchers counted over 150 TCR beta chains as cytomegalovirus-associated. In a later analysis, TCR association rates varied by HLA locus: DRB1 most, HLA-C fewest.

This clone was detected only a few times. Its antigen is as yet unknown. Amplification used 60 Vbeta primers and 13 Jbeta primers. Data came from immunoSEQ multiplex PCR; TCRdb stores just in-frame clones and leaves some out. Of about 140,000 clones listed, approximately 61% are singletons. This sequence was found in a human donor in good health. The source material was PBMCs.

The CDR3 nucleotides read TGTGCCAGCCGGGACAGGGGGTACGAGCAGTACTTC. It codes for CASRDRGYEQYF. The chain has TRBV6-4 and TRBJ2-7; TRBD1 agrees at 11 bases. Trimming removed 8 bases from V and 4 bases from J; junction bases left unmatched: 1. Germline CDR1 reads MRHNA; CDR2 reads SNTAGT. The CDR3 contains 12 residues.